This T cell receptor (beta chain) was found in a study of T cells in Graves' hyperthyroidism and ophthalmopathy. The table lists this clonotype with a few counts. No antigen is known for it. Being one base from a much bigger clone, this may be a read error. PBMCs were sourced from less than 13 ml fresh peripheral blood. General study results and limits: Among clonotypes expanded in thyroid above 0.001, most were also found in blood.

Using RNA transcripts as the source, TCR beta CDR3 regions were amplified. Using the HTBI primer set, a first-round RT-PCR was run on the TCR CDR3. TCRdb re-called the multiplex PCR reads through MiXCR, storing one row per CDR3 protein. The sample lists about 520,000 distinct CDR3 sequences, approximately 24% seen once, with roughly 10% in the top ten. The source is a woman aged 25 to 45 with Graves' ophthalmopathy. The sample comprised blood.

CDR3 sequence (DNA): TGTGCCAGTAGTTCCTGCCTCGGGGAGCTGTTTTTT. Protein: CASSSCLGELFF. This chain uses TRBV19 with TRBJ2-2; D uncertain. CDR3 length equals 12 residues. Germline V gene data show CDR1 as LNHDA and CDR2 as SQIVND (reference sequence). V was cut by 5 bases and J by 7 bases, with 8 bases left in between.